The clone carrying this TCR beta chain was seen only a few times. Its target is unknown. This specimen belongs to a study of cytomegalovirus exposure and HLA in healthy donors. Study-wide results and caveats: The tendency of first-cohort TCR clusters to co-occur in the approximately 120 validation repertoires was identified by a subsequent analysis. Cytomegalovirus association was listed for approximately 150 TCR beta chains.

Assay used: immunoSEQ multiplex PCR; TCRdb lists only in-frame clones, some missing. Of hundreds of thousands of clones detected, over 70% appear once; the ten largest clones hold 11% to 15%. Germline V CDR1 and CDR2: SGHVS, FQNEAQ. The CDR3 loop spans 15 amino acids. The V end lost 8 bases, the J end lost 1 base, and 15 bases lay between the germline ends. The chain joins TRBV7-8 to TRBJ2-1; TRBD2 might be the D (6 bases). This receptor was identified in a woman aged 25 to 39 in good health and CMV-seropositive. Source material: PBMCs. CDR3 in amino acids: CASGTGRGSYNEQFF. CDR3 in DNA: TGTGCCAGCGGGACGGGACGGGGGTCCTACAATGAGCAGTTCTTC.